This record concerns one T cell receptor beta chain sequence. The antigen is not known. Produced via immunoSEQ multiplex PCR; TCRdb's table is partial and in-frame only. The repertoire holds some 130,000 clones, with approximately 95% as singletons. The data are from a study of graft-versus-host responses after intestinal transplantation. On the study more broadly: Transplant types were multivisceral, liver-intestinal, or isolated intestinal. After anti-thymocyte globulin induction, recipients took tacrolimus and steroids for around three years. Study conclusions and caveats: Early after transplant, HvG clones declined as circulating GvH clones peaked. Allografts from individuals with graft-donor T cell macrochimerism displayed high graft-versus-host to host-versus-graft clonal ratios.

Sequencing was performed on unstimulated CD8+ T cells sorted from spleen or lymph node cells, taken before intestinal transplant. This TCR was sampled from a human donor who received an intestinal transplant.

The CDR3 is CASSQGGQPVYNEQFF. The CDR3 DNA reads as TGCGCCAGCAGCCAAGGGGGCCAGCCGGTCTACAATGAGCAGTTCTTC. The rearrangement uses TRBV4-1 and TRBJ2-1; tentatively, D is TRBD1 (5 bases). The CDR3 sequence is 16 residues long. Germline CDR1 reads MGHRA; CDR2 reads YSYEKL. Trimming shortened V by 1 base and J by 3 bases, and 13 bases separated the two germline ends.